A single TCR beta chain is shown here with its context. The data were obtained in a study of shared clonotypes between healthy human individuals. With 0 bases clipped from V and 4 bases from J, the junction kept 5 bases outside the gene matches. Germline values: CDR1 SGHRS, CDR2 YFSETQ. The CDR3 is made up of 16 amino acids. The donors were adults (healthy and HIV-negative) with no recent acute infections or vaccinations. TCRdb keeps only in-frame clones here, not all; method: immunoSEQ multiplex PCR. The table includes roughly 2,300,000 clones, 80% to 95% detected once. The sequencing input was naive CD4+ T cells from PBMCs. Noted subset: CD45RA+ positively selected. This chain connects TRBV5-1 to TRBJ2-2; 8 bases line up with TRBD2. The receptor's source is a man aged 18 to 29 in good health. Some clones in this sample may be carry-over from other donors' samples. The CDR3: CASSLGTSSGTGELFF. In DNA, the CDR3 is TGCGCCAGCAGCTTGGGGACTAGCTCGGGCACCGGGGAGCTGTTTTTT.